The 9 T cell receptor beta chains presented below share a single source sample, sequenced in a study of T cell clonotyping in hematopoietic cell transplantation (dated by TCRdb to the early 2020s). The meaning of the sample's time point label: recipient sample about 28 days before transplant, after cytoreduction. The method behind the library was the immunoSEQ multiplex PCR assay. Held by TCRdb, this immuneACCESS table contains in-frame sequences only and omits some clones. Under half of the omission traces to an unresolved V gene where checked; the cause of the rest is unknown. The sample profile shows around 19,000 clones; roughly 80% of them were found once. The ten most abundant clones make up around a sixth of the sample. Here the sequenced sample was peripheral blood mononuclear cells, taken before stem cell transplant. Every receptor here comes from a man aged 55 to 70 with acute myeloid leukemia. Some clones in this sample may be carry-over from other donors' samples.

The rearrangement links TRBV5-1 to TRBJ2-3, with 8 bases lining up with TRBD2. Looked up from germline, CDR1 is SGHRS and CDR2 is YFSETQ. The J segment lost 13 bases and the V segment lost 4 bases, leaving 8 bases of the junction unmatched. There are 12 residues in the CDR3. For the CDR3, the DNA is TGCGCCAGCAGCCAGAGCGGGGGCATAAAGTATTTT. Amino acid sequence: CASSQSGGIKYF.

In DNA form, the CDR3 reads TGCGCCAGCAGCCAAGATCAGTCGGAGACCCAGTACTTC. Translation gives CASSQDQSETQYF. V usage is TRBV4-1 and J usage is TRBJ2-5, with no clear D. Trimming pared 0 bases from V and 5 bases from J, leaving 7 bases between. Germline loops: CDR1 MGHRA, CDR2 YSYEKL. The CDR3 contains 13 residues.

The chain has TRBV7-2 and TRBJ1-2; perhaps TRBD1 as D (5 bases). CDR3 length: 13 residues. Germline values: CDR1 SGHTA, CDR2 FQGNSA. V was pared by 0 bases and J by 6 bases, with 8 bases between. The CDR3 coding sequence is TGTGCCAGCAGCTTAGCTCCGGGGGATGGCTACACCTTC. The encoded protein is CASSLAPGDGYTF.

CDR3 loop: CASSSRGGKGMNTEAFF. The CDR3 nucleotides are TGTGCCAGCAGCTCCCGAGGGGGGAAGGGGATGAACACTGAAGCTTTCTTT. V and J are TRBV7-9 and TRBJ1-1, with D tentatively TRBD1 (6 bases). Germline CDR1 reads SEHNR; CDR2 reads FQNEAQ (reference sequence). The CDR3 is 17 residues long. V gave up 4 bases and J gave up 0 bases, with 18 bases separating them.

The chain combines TRBV5-6 with TRBJ1-2; D is perhaps TRBD1 (5 bases). Trimming took off 1 base at V and 8 bases at J, with 9 bases between the two ends. Germline assignment: CDR1 SGHDT and CDR2 YYEEEE. The CDR3 covers 12 residues. The CDR3 here is CASSLKGRGYTF. Written as DNA, the CDR3 is TGTGCCAGCAGCTTGAAGGGGAGGGGCTACACCTTC.

The V call is TRBV7-9, the J call TRBJ2-1, with 9 bases identical to TRBD2. Germline V lookup: CDR1 SEHNR, CDR2 FQNEAQ (reference sequence). The CDR3 extends over 16 amino acids. The V and J ends lost 5 bases and 8 bases, in that order; junction bases with no gene match: 13. This chain's CDR3 is CASSPQSGLATDEQFF. In DNA, the CDR3 is TGTGCCAGCAGCCCCCAGAGCGGACTAGCGACCGATGAGCAGTTCTTC.

V is TRBV6-5 and J is TRBJ1-2; D gene unclear. The CDR3 consists of 14 residues. The germline V gene encodes CDR1 MNHEY and CDR2 SVGAGI. V was cut by 1 base and J by 2 bases, with 8 bases left in between. The chain's CDR3 is CASSYLAQNYGYTF. CDR3 coding DNA: TGTGCCAGCAGTTACTTAGCACAGAACTATGGCTACACCTTC.

The chain employs TRBV10-3 and TRBJ2-1; TRBD2 agrees at 7 bases. Germline V CDR1 and CDR2: ENHRY, SYGVKD. The CDR3 runs to 14 residues. The ends lost 4 bases at V and 7 bases at J; junction bases unmatched: 7. CDR3 in DNA: TGTGCCATCAGTGTGGAAGCAGCGGGGAATGAGCAGTTCTTC. This encodes CAISVEAAGNEQFF.

V and J are TRBV11-2 and TRBJ2-5; 11 bases are a match to TRBD2. There are 15 residues in the CDR3. J lost 4 bases, V lost 5 bases, and 6 bases had no gene match. Germline CDR1 is SGHAT and CDR2 is FQNNGV. The DNA for the CDR3 is TGTGCCAGCAGCGCCCCTAGCGGGAGGACAGAGACCCAGTACTTC. This encodes CASSAPSGRTETQYF.